The next 24 T cell receptor beta chains were all read from a single sample in a study of blood T cell repertoires in COVID-19. Generated by immunoSEQ multiplex PCR, the TCRdb table keeps only in-frame clones and is missing some. The table lists over 200,000 clones, 88% of them singletons. The sequencing input was peripheral blood. The receptors shown here come from a human donor in a cohort sampled during active COVID-19.

V gene TRBV7-9 combines with J gene TRBJ1-4; D may be TRBD1 (6 bases). This CDR3 spans 18 amino acids. The germline V gene encodes CDR1 SEHNR and CDR2 FQNEAQ (reference sequence). The V end was cut by 1 base, the J end by 5 bases, with 20 bases between. In nucleotides, the CDR3 is TGTGCCAGCAGCTTAGGGGATTGGACGGGACACCGCAATGAAAAACTGTTTTTT. It encodes CASSLGDWTGHRNEKLFF.

The chain links TRBV3-1 (or the pseudogene TRBV3-2) to TRBJ2-7; 8 bases agree with TRBD1. The CDR3 consists of 17 residues. V lost 0 bases, J lost 4 bases, and 11 bases stayed unmatched. The germline V gene encodes CDR1 LGHDT and CDR2 YNNKEL (reference sequence). CDR3 sequence (DNA): TGTGCCAGCAGCCAAGAATTCCTAAGGACAGGGATATACGAGCAGTACTTC. It yields the protein CASSQEFLRTGIYEQYF.

V and J are TRBV7-8 and TRBJ2-1; 14 bases are shared with TRBD2. Trimming removed 3 bases from V and 2 bases from J; junction bases left unmatched: 9. Germline V gives CDR1 SGHVS, CDR2 FQNEAQ. This CDR3 comprises 19 residues. CDR3 nucleotides: TGTGCCAGCAGCTTGTACCAAGGACTAGCGGGGGGTGCCTACAATGAGCAGTTCTTC. Amino acid sequence: CASSLYQGLAGGAYNEQFF.

This CDR3 is CAWSVRGSTDTQYF. CDR3 DNA: TGTGCCTGGAGTGTACGGGGGAGCACAGATACGCAGTATTTT. V usage is TRBV30 and J usage is TRBJ2-3, with D possibly TRBD2 on 6 matching bases. Germline values: CDR1 GTSNPN, CDR2 SVGIG (reference sequence). The V gene lost 0 bases and the J gene lost 0 bases, with 7 bases spanning the gap. CDR3 size: 14 residues.

The chain links TRBV7-9 to TRBJ2-7; 8 positions match TRBD2. Per germline, CDR1 SEHNR and CDR2 FQNEAQ (reference sequence). The CDR3 loop spans 14 amino acids. Trimming removed 5 bases from V and 5 bases from J; junction bases left unmatched: 8. The CDR3 loop is CASSLSGRGDEQYF. CDR3 sequence (DNA): TGTGCCAGCAGCCTGAGCGGGAGAGGCGACGAGCAGTACTTC.

The V call is TRBV3-1 (or the pseudogene TRBV3-2), the J call TRBJ1-4; no clear D gene. The CDR3 runs 19 residues. The ends were cut back, 4 bases at V and 3 bases at J, with 24 bases in the middle. In germline, CDR1 is LGHDT, CDR2 YNNKEL (reference sequence). The CDR3 region has the DNA TGTGCCAGCAGCCCGTCCTTCCCCTTTAACAATGGGCCTAATGAAAAACTGTTTTTT. It translates to CASSPSFPFNNGPNEKLFF.

This chain links TRBV5-6 with TRBJ1-1; no firm D call. CDR1 SGHDT and CDR2 YYEEEE come from the germline V gene. V was pared by 2 bases and J by 10 bases, with 12 bases between. The CDR3 sequence is 12 residues long. The CDR3, as DNA: TGTGCCAGCAGCTTTGACATGGAGGGAGCTTTCTTT. Its translation: CASSFDMEGAFF.

This CDR3 is CAGGQGDSEQYF. CDR3 sequence (DNA): TGTGCCGGAGGACAGGGGGACTCCGAGCAGTACTTC. V and J are TRBV11-2 and TRBJ2-7, with 10 positions matching TRBD1. The CDR3 totals 12 residues. Per germline, CDR1 SGHAT and CDR2 FQNNGV. V shed 11 bases, J shed 6 bases, and the junction held 7 bases outside the gene matches.

This chain connects TRBV19 to TRBJ2-7, with 9 bases matching TRBD1. The CDR3 has 17 amino acids. CDR1 and CDR2 from the germline V gene are LNHDA and SQIVND (reference sequence). With V trimmed by 1 base and J by 6 bases, 13 bases remained unmatched. The CDR3 region has the DNA TGTGCCAGTAGTATAGGGTCCCCGGGACAGGGAAATAGCGAGCAGTACTTC. Translation gives CASSIGSPGQGNSEQYF.

This clone was detected only a few times. The V call is TRBV5-1, the J call TRBJ1-1, with 9 positions matching TRBD1. The CDR3 runs to 15 residues. V trimming: 3 bases; J trimming: 1 base; junction bases outside the gene matches: 4. The V gene's germline CDR1 is SGHRS and CDR2 YFSETQ. CDR3 sequence reads: CASSSGTGQNTEAFF. CDR3 DNA: TGCGCCAGCAGCTCGGGGACAGGGCAGAACACTGAAGCTTTCTTT. The full variable domain, completed using reference TRBV5-1 and TRBJ1-1, is KAGVTQTPRYLIKTRGQQVTLSCSPISGHRSVSWYQQTPGQGLQFLFEYFSETQRNKGNFPGRFSGRQFSNSRSEMNVSTLELGDSALYLCASSSGTGQNTEAFFGQGTRLTVV.

The chain has TRBV21-1 and TRBJ2-7; the table's D call of TRBD1 was not tested on the DNA. TRBV21-1 counts as a pseudogene. The CDR3 extends over 14 amino acids. The CDR3 region has the DNA TGTGCCAGCATGGGGACAGGGGGAACCTACGAGCAGTACTTC. It translates to CASMGTGGTYEQYF.

V is TRBV6-2 or TRBV6-3 and J is TRBJ2-2, with D tentatively TRBD1 (6 bases). Trimming pared 2 bases from V and 4 bases from J, leaving 17 bases between. Germline V gene data show CDR1 as MNHEY and CDR2 as SVGEGT. The CDR3 is 17 amino acids. The CDR3 loop is CASSYRTEQYFTGELFF. CDR3 DNA sequence: TGTGCCAGCAGTTACCGGACAGAGCAGTACTTCACCGGGGAGCTGTTTTTT.

The chain is built from TRBV6-5 and TRBJ1-6; possibly TRBD1 for D (6 bases). CDR3 length equals 13 residues. Germline lookup yields CDR1 MNHEY and CDR2 SVGAGI. Trimming cost V 9 bases and J 9 bases, with 15 bases left between them. The CDR3 spells CASYRETGSPLHF. CDR3 DNA: TGTGCCAGTTACAGGGAAACCGGTTCACCCCTCCACTTT.

The chain joins TRBV10-3 to TRBJ1-1, with D uncertain. V lost 10 bases to trimming and J lost 7 bases, with 16 bases between them. The CDR3 is 12 residues long. Germline loops: CDR1 ENHRY, CDR2 SYGVKD. The CDR3 DNA follows: TGTGCCACCCAGATAACGGGTGGTGAAGCTTTCTTT. This sequence encodes CATQITGGEAFF.

This clone was picked up a small number of times. The chain carries TRBV11-2 and TRBJ2-2, with 7 bases fitting TRBD2. CDR1 is SGHAT, CDR2 FQNNGV, per germline. Trimming removed 1 base from V and 5 bases from J; junction bases left unmatched: 13. The CDR3 sequence is 18 residues long. The CDR3 bases are TGTGCCAGCAGCTTAGGACTAGCTGGTCGGGAGTATACCGGGGAGCTGTTTTTT. It specifies CASSLGLAGREYTGELFF.

The chain couples TRBV21-1 to TRBJ1-2. TRBV21-1 is a pseudogene. The CDR3 consists of 13 residues. Here the CDR3 DNA reads TGTGCCAGCCCACGGCGGCCTAACTATGGCTACACCTTC. This codes for CASPRRPNYGYTF.

V gene TRBV10-2 combines with J gene TRBJ1-6, with D uncertain. The germline V gene encodes CDR1 WSHSY and CDR2 SAAADI. V was shortened by 0 bases and J by 7 bases, with 4 bases between the two germline ends. The CDR3 consists of 13 residues. The DNA of the CDR3 is TGCGCCAGCAGTGAGTCGCGGAATTCACCCCTCCACTTT. As protein: CASSESRNSPLHF.

The chain's CDR3 is CASSFGGTDEKLFF. The CDR3 region has the DNA TGTGCCAGCAGCTTTGGAGGCACAGATGAAAAACTGTTTTTT. J is TRBJ1-4 and V is TRBV7-9, with D uncertain. CDR1 and CDR2 (germline): SEHNR, FQNEAQ (reference sequence). V was shortened by 3 bases and J by 6 bases, with 11 bases between the two germline ends. The CDR3 consists of 14 residues.

The CDR3 loop reads CASSGTAGSSYNEQFF. The CDR3 bases are TGTGCCAGCAGCGGCACCGCTGGGAGCTCCTACAATGAGCAGTTCTTC. The chain combines TRBV6-4 with TRBJ2-1; D is perhaps TRBD2 (5 bases). The CDR3 is 16 residues long. Germline V gene sequence: CDR1 MRHNA, CDR2 SNTAGT. The V end lost 6 bases, the J end lost 0 bases, and 15 bases lay between the germline ends.

The V gene is TRBV19, the J gene TRBJ1-1; the match to TRBD1 covers 9 bases. V shed 2 bases and J 1 base; nucleotides not matched to a gene: 11. The CDR3 runs to 18 residues. The germline V gene encodes CDR1 LNHDA and CDR2 SQIVND (reference sequence). CDR3 nucleotide sequence: TGTGCCAGTAGTATACGGCACTTAAGGGGACAGGGGAACACTGAAGCTTTCTTT. This encodes CASSIRHLRGQGNTEAFF.

The chain combines TRBV14 with TRBJ2-7, with D perhaps TRBD2 (7 bases). V gave up 0 bases and J gave up 12 bases, with 36 bases separating them. Germline values: CDR1 SGHDN, CDR2 FVKESK. This CDR3 has 20 residues. Here the CDR3 DNA reads TGTGCCAGCAGCCAAGAGGGGAGCCGGGACTACCATAAAACGCCCTCCAGGGGGTACTTC. Amino acid sequence: CASSQEGSRDYHKTPSRGYF.

The chain recombines TRBV27 with TRBJ2-7; 8 bases agree with TRBD2. There are 15 residues in the CDR3. Trimming took 10 bases from V and 4 from J; bases not matched to a gene: 15. Germline-derived CDR1 and CDR2 are MNHEY and SMNVEV (reference sequence). The CDR3 loop is CATTLRASGLYEQYF. The CDR3, as DNA: TGTGCCACCACCCTCCGGGCTAGCGGGCTATACGAGCAGTACTTC.

The chain recombines TRBV7-8 with TRBJ2-7, with 8 bases matching TRBD2. Looked up from germline, CDR1 is SGHVS and CDR2 is FQNEAQ. Losses at the gene ends were 5 bases for V and 5 bases for J; bases not matched to a gene: 14. This CDR3 contains 16 residues. The CDR3 sequence: CASSPPSRGGLDEQYF. CDR3 DNA: TGTGCCAGCAGCCCACCCTCTCGGGGGGGGCTCGACGAGCAGTACTTC.

The V gene is TRBV4-1, the J gene TRBJ1-3; 8 bases are shared with TRBD1. V was pared by 4 bases and J by 0 bases, with 2 bases of the junction left unmatched. The germline CDR1 and CDR2 sequences are MGHRA and YSYEKL. CDR3 length equals 15 residues. CDR3 DNA sequence: TGCGCCAGCAGCCTCGGACAGGGCTCTGGAAACACCATATATTTT. As protein: CASSLGQGSGNTIYF.